These 21 T cell receptor beta chains were sequenced from one sample in a study of identical twins (dated by TCRdb to the mid-2010s). Preparation of the library involved 5' RACE. Sequencing took place on an Illumina HiSeq 2000. TCRdb applied fastp at Q25 and MiXCR to the public reads, then kept only in-frame beta chains. Here each entry gathers all rows of one CDR3 protein and keeps the most common genes and DNA. The sample table contains hundreds of thousands of distinct CDR3 sequences; only one count was recorded for 8.6% of them. The ten top clones hold approximately 0.96% of the sample. These sequences were also reported in another study, on yellow fever vaccine responses in identical twins.

Sequences were obtained from PBMCs. The receptors shown here come from a woman younger than 35 in good health.

A few counts support this clonotype. The genes are TRBV5-1 and TRBJ2-7; D gene ambiguous. The CDR3 totals 14 residues. V was trimmed by 0 bases and J by 6 bases, leaving 13 bases between them. CDR1 SGHRS and CDR2 YFSETQ come from the germline V gene. As DNA, the CDR3 is TGCGCCAGCAGCTTGGAGCACGGCCTAGGCGAGCAGTACTTC. Protein: CASSLEHGLGEQYF.

V gene TRBV7-6 combines with J gene TRBJ1-1; D gene ambiguous. Germline loops: CDR1 SGHVS, CDR2 FNYEAQ. The V end was cut by 5 bases, the J end by 6 bases, with 10 bases between. The CDR3 is made up of 12 amino acids. The CDR3 loop is CASSQGSAEAFF. CDR3 DNA sequence: TGTGCCAGCAGCCAAGGGTCAGCTGAAGCTTTCTTT.

V gene TRBV7-2 combines with J gene TRBJ2-2; possibly TRBD1 for D (6 bases). Trimming removed 6 bases from V and 6 bases from J, with 11 bases in between. CDR1 SGHTA and CDR2 FQGNSA come from the germline V gene. The CDR3 totals 13 residues. The CDR3: CASSQDSAGELFF. The CDR3 DNA sequence: TGTGCCAGCAGTCAGGACAGCGCCGGGGAGCTGTTTTTT.

V and J are TRBV19 and TRBJ2-7, with 12 bases matching TRBD1. V lost 8 bases and J lost 5; bases outside the gene matches: 7. The CDR3 totals 14 residues. The germline V gene has CDR1 LNHDA and CDR2 SQIVND (reference sequence). The CDR3 here is CASGPGQGADEQYF. For the CDR3, the DNA is TGTGCCAGTGGACCGGGACAGGGGGCTGACGAGCAGTACTTC.

This clonotype was recorded at least ten times. The rearrangement uses TRBV7-9 and TRBJ1-1; 7 bases fit TRBD1. Germline V gives CDR1 SEHNR, CDR2 FQNEAQ (reference sequence). The CDR3 is 13 residues long. Losses at the gene ends were 2 bases for V and 4 bases for J; bases not matched to a gene: 1. The DNA for the CDR3 is TGTGCCAGCAGCTTACAGGGGGGCACTGAAGCTTTCTTT. Translating gives CASSLQGGTEAFF. The whole variable domain, filled in from reference TRBV7-9 and TRBJ1-1, reads DTGVSQNPRHKITKRGQNVTFRCDPISEHNRLYWYRQTLGQGPEFLTYFQNEAQLEKSRLLSDRFSAERPKGSFSTLEIQRTEQGDSAMYLCASSLQGGTEAFFGQGTRLTVV.

J is TRBJ2-1 and V is TRBV20-1; D gene ambiguous. This CDR3 contains 13 residues. Trimming left V 3 bases short and J 1 base short, with 7 bases between. From germline, CDR1 is DFQATT and CDR2 SNEGSKA (reference sequence). CDR3 sequence (DNA): TGCAGTGCTAGGGAATGGTCCTACAATGAGCAGTTCTTC. Its protein is CSAREWSYNEQFF.

This clonotype was found a few times. The J gene is TRBJ2-2, the V gene TRBV11-2, with D maybe TRBD1 (6 bases). This CDR3 is 15 amino acids long. Germline lookup yields CDR1 SGHAT and CDR2 FQNNGV. V lost 0 bases, J lost 6 bases, and 11 bases lay in between. CDR3 bases: TGTGCCAGCAGCTTAGAGGGGGCAGGCGCCGGGGAGCTGTTTTTT. It yields the protein CASSLEGAGAGELFF.

This clonotype came up many times. The rearrangement links TRBV29-1 to TRBJ2-1; D is ambiguous. The germline V gene has CDR1 SQVTM and CDR2 ANQGSEA. The ends were cut back, 4 bases at V and 2 bases at J, with 12 bases in the middle. The CDR3 has 14 amino acids. The CDR3, as DNA: TGCAGCGTTGCTAGAATCTGGACCTACAATGAGCAGTTCTTC. This codes for CSVARIWTYNEQFF.

The CDR3 nucleotides read TGTGCCATCAGTGTGACAGCTCAAGAGACCCAGTACTTC. It codes for CAISVTAQETQYF. The gene calls are TRBV10-3 and TRBJ2-5; D possibly corresponds to TRBD1 (5 bases). The V and J ends lost 4 bases and 2 bases respectively, with 8 bases between them. CDR1 is ENHRY and CDR2 is SYGVKD in the germline V gene. This CDR3 has 13 amino acids.

This clonotype turned up a few times. The chain carries TRBV28 and TRBJ2-5; D is unresolved. The CDR3 runs 13 residues. Per the germline V gene, CDR1 is MDHEN and CDR2 is SYDVKM. The V end lost 5 bases, the J end lost 5 bases, and 12 bases lay between the germline ends. The chain's CDR3 is CASSIRPGETQYF. DNA for the CDR3: TGTGCCAGCAGTATTCGACCCGGGGAGACCCAGTACTTC.

In this sample, this clonotype turned up a few times. The chain couples TRBV20-1 to TRBJ1-4; unclear D gene. CDR3 size: 13 residues. CDR1 is DFQATT, CDR2 SNEGSKA, per germline (reference sequence). The V gene lost 1 base and the J gene lost 7 bases, with 10 bases spanning the gap. DNA for the CDR3: TGCAGTGCTAGAGGGGCCTATGGTGAAAAACTGTTTTTT. It is translated as CSARGAYGEKLFF.

This clonotype was recorded a few times. This chain uses TRBV2 with TRBJ2-5, with D perhaps TRBD1 (6 bases). The CDR3 covers 13 residues. From germline, CDR1 is SNHLY and CDR2 FYNNEI. Trimming took off 8 bases at V and 1 base at J, with 11 bases between the two ends. The CDR3 is CASWGRGQETQYF. CDR3 DNA sequence: TGTGCCAGCTGGGGGCGCGGCCAAGAGACCCAGTACTTC. Based on the CDR3 plus reference TRBV2 and TRBJ2-5, the full variable domain is EPEVTQTPSHQVTQMGQEVILRCVPISNHLYFYWYRQILGQKVEFLVSFYNNEISEKSEIFDDQFSVERPDGSNFTLKIRSTKLEDSAMYFCASWGRGQETQYFGPGTRLLVL.

This clonotype was seen a few times. This chain joins TRBV20-1 and TRBJ2-3, with a possible D match to TRBD2 (6 bases). The ends were cut back, 6 bases at V and 1 base at J, with 14 bases in the middle. This CDR3 spans 14 amino acids. Germline values: CDR1 DFQATT, CDR2 SNEGSKA (reference sequence). CDR3 sequence reads: CSACNSGGTDTQYF. CDR3 DNA sequence: TGCAGTGCCTGTAACTCGGGGGGCACAGATACGCAGTATTTT.

The J gene is TRBJ2-7, the V gene TRBV20-1; D is unclear. V dropped 0 bases and J dropped 4 bases, with 16 bases sitting between them. This CDR3 has 15 residues. Germline V gene sequence: CDR1 DFQATT, CDR2 SNEGSKA (reference sequence). CDR3 region: CSARDRLGSSYEQYF. The CDR3 DNA reads TGCAGTGCTAGAGATCGCCTAGGGTCAAGTTACGAGCAGTACTTC.

There are many counts of this clonotype. The chain carries TRBV7-3 and TRBJ2-7, with 9 bases fitting TRBD1. The CDR3 totals 15 residues. Germline V CDR1 and CDR2: SGHTA, FQGTGA. Germline trimming cut 2 bases from V and 0 bases from J; bases unmatched to any gene: 2. In DNA, the CDR3 is TGTGCCAGCAGCTTAGAGACAGGGGGCTCCTACGAGCAGTACTTC. Translation: CASSLETGGSYEQYF. Using reference TRBV7-3 and TRBJ2-7 for the parts outside the CDR3, the full variable domain is GAGVSQTPSNKVTEKGKYVELRCDPISGHTALYWYRQSLGQGPEFLIYFQGTGAADDSGLPNDRFFAVRPEGSVSTLKIQRTERGDSAVYLCASSLETGGSYEQYFGPGTRLTVT.

In this sample, this clonotype turned up many times. The V call is TRBV10-1, the J call TRBJ2-4, with no clear D. V lost 0 bases and J 11 bases, leaving 17 bases between the germline ends. The CDR3 is made up of 15 amino acids. Per the germline V gene, CDR1 is WNHNN and CDR2 is SYGVQD (reference sequence). CDR3 nucleotides: TGCGCCAGCAGTGAGTCTCCGAACCAGGCTATGCTTCAGTACTTC. Its translation is CASSESPNQAMLQYF.

This clonotype was detected many times. V and J are TRBV12-3 or TRBV12-4 and TRBJ2-2; 9 bases are a match to TRBD1. This CDR3 is 16 amino acids long. J gave up 2 bases and V 2 bases, and 3 bases lay outside the gene matches. The CDR3 spells CASSLKTGGNTGELFF. The CDR3 coding sequence is TGTGCCAGCAGTTTAAAGACAGGGGGAAACACCGGGGAGCTGTTTTTT.

The rearrangement joins TRBV7-2 to TRBJ2-1; maybe TRBD2 (6 bases). The CDR3 is made up of 16 amino acids. Germline V CDR1 and CDR2: SGHTA, FQGNSA. Trimming removed 3 bases from V and 5 bases from J, with 17 bases in between. DNA of the CDR3: TGTGCCAGCAGCTTCCGACGCGGGGCTGGGGACAATGAGCAGTTCTTC. This translates into CASSFRRGAGDNEQFF.

This clonotype was detected a few times. This chain joins TRBV20-1 and TRBJ2-3, with 10 positions matching TRBD2. Germline-derived CDR1 and CDR2 are DFQATT and SNEGSKA (reference sequence). There are 16 residues in the CDR3. Trimming at V came to 1 base and at J to 6 bases, leaving 10 bases not matched to a gene. The CDR3 is CSARVGSSGGLDTQYF. Written as DNA, the CDR3 is TGCAGTGCTAGAGTGGGGTCTAGCGGGGGCCTCGATACGCAGTATTTT.

The J gene is TRBJ2-5, the V gene TRBV18, with TRBD2 matching 14 bases. Trimming took 0 bases from V and 6 from J; bases not matched to a gene: 3. The germline V gene has CDR1 KGHSH and CDR2 LQKENI. The CDR3 is made up of 16 amino acids. In nucleotides, the CDR3 is TGTGCCAGCTCACCACCGGGACTAGCGGGAGTAAAGACCCAGTACTTC. It yields the protein CASSPPGLAGVKTQYF.

This clonotype came up once. Germline is not matched at one junction end, which may reflect a read error. The chain joins TRBV20-1 to TRBJ2-5; 12 nucleotides agree with TRBD1. Germline CDR1 reads DFQATT; CDR2 reads SNEGSKA (reference sequence). The CDR3 sequence is 16 residues long. The CDR3 DNA follows: TGCTGTGCTCCAAATACCGGGACAGGGGGCTGGGAGACCCAGTACTTC. Amino acid sequence: CCAPNTGTGGWETQYF.